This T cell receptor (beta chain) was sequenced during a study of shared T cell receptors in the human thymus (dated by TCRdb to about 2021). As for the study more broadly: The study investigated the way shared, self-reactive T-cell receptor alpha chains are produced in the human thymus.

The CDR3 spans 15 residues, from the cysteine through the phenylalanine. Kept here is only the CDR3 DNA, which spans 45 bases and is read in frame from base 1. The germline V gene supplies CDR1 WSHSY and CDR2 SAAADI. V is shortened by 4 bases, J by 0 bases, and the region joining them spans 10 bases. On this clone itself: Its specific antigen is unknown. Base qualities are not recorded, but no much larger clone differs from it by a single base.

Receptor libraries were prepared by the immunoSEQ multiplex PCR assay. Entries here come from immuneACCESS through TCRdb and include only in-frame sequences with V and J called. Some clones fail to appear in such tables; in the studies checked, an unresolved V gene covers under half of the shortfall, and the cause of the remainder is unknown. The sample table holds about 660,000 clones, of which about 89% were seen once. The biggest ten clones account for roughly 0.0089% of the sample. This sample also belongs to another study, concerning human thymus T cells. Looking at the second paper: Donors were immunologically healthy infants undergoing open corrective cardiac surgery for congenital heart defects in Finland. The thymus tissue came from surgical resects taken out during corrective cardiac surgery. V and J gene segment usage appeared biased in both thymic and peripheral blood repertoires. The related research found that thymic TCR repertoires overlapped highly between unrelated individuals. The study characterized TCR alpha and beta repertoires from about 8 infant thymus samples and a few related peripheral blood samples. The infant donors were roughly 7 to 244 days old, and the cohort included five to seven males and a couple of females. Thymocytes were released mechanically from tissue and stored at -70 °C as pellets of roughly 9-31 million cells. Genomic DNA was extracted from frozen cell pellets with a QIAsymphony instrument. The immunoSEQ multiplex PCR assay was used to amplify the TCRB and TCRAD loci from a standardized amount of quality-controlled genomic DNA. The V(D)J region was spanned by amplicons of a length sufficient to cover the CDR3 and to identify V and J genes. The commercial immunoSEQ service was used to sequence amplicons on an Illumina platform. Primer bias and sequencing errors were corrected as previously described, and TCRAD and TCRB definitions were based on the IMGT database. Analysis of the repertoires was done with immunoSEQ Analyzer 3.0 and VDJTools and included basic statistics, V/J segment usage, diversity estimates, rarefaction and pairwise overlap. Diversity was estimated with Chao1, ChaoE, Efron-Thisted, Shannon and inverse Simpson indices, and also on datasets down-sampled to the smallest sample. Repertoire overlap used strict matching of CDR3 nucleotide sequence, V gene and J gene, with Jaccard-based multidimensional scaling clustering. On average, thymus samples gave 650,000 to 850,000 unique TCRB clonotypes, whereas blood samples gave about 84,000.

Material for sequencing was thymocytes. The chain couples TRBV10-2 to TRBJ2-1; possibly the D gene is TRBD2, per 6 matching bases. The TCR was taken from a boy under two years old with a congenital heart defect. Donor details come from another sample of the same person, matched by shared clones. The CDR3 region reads CASSAGLDSYNEQFF. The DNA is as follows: TGCGCCAGCAGTGCGGGACTGGACTCCTACAATGAGCAGTTCTTC.